Below, 22 T cell receptor beta chains from the same sample are listed, as sequenced in a study of blood T cell repertoires in COVID-19. Clones were sequenced by immunoSEQ multiplex PCR, and TCRdb holds only the in-frame ones, with some missing. Found here are under 130,000 clones, roughly 72% of them singletons; the top ten hold around 6.3%. Input material: peripheral blood. Source of these receptors: an elderly man with acute or convalescent COVID-19.

The J gene is TRBJ2-7, the V gene TRBV4-1, with 13 bases fitting TRBD2. Germline CDR1 MGHRA, CDR2 YSYEKL. The CDR3 contains 16 residues. With V trimmed by 1 base and J by 3 bases, 3 bases remained unmatched. CDR3 protein: CASSQVGLAGSYEQYF. The CDR3 coding sequence is TGCGCCAGCAGCCAAGTGGGACTAGCGGGAAGCTACGAGCAGTACTTC.

The CDR3 DNA follows: TGCGCCAGCAGCGAGGGCGAGGCGCCCCACTACGAGCAGTACTTC. Protein product: CASSEGEAPHYEQYF. The chain recombines TRBV4-1 with TRBJ2-7; D is possibly TRBD2 (5 bases). CDR3 length equals 15 residues. The V end lost 5 bases, the J end lost 3 bases, and 17 bases lay between the germline ends. Germline CDR1 and CDR2: MGHRA and YSYEKL.

The V gene is TRBV6-2 or TRBV6-3, the J gene TRBJ1-6; the D is unclear. The V end lost 4 bases, the J end lost 10 bases, and 11 bases lay between the germline ends. Per germline, CDR1 MNHEY and CDR2 SVGEGT. The CDR3 consists of 13 residues. CDR3 in amino acids: CASSWQEGSPLHF. As DNA, the CDR3 is TGTGCCAGCAGTTGGCAGGAGGGCTCACCCCTCCACTTT.

This clone was detected only a few times. The V call is TRBV6-5, the J call TRBJ1-2; D not resolved. With 6 bases removed from V and 2 bases from J, the gap between germline ends came to 10 bases. CDR1 MNHEY and CDR2 SVGAGI come from the germline V gene. This CDR3 has 13 residues. The DNA of the CDR3 is TGTGCCAGCAGCCGGGATTCCAACTATGGCTACACCTTC. Translating gives CASSRDSNYGYTF.

The J gene is TRBJ1-1, the V gene TRBV28; the D gene is possibly TRBD1 (5 bases). CDR3 length equals 11 residues. Trimming took 7 bases from V and 7 from J, leaving 10 bases between them. Germline V gene lookup returns CDR1 MDHEN and CDR2 SYDVKM. DNA of the CDR3: TGTGCCAGCATGGGGCTATTTGAAGCTTTCTTT. This codes for CASMGLFEAFF.

This chain joins TRBV24-1 and TRBJ2-1, with D unclear. Germline-derived CDR1 and CDR2 are KGHDR and SFDVKD. This CDR3 spans 12 amino acids. V lost 9 bases and J 8 bases, leaving 13 bases between the germline ends. CDR3 residues: CATRGSSDEQFF. CDR3 in DNA: TGTGCCACCCGTGGTAGTTCTGATGAGCAGTTCTTC.

CDR3 sequence (DNA): TGTGCCAGCAGCACCCCGGGCGAGCAGTACTTC. It specifies CASSTPGEQYF. V is TRBV11-2 and J is TRBJ2-7; D is unresolved. V dropped 5 bases and J dropped 6 bases, with 8 bases sitting between them. The V gene's germline CDR1 is SGHAT and CDR2 FQNNGV. The CDR3 sequence is 11 residues long.

The chain has TRBV5-4 and TRBJ1-5; the match to TRBD1 covers 8 bases. V lost 4 bases to trimming and J lost 6 bases; unmatched junction nucleotides: 6. This CDR3 is 14 amino acids long. From germline, CDR1 is SGHNT and CDR2 YYREEE (reference sequence). CDR3 in amino acids: CASSADRAGQPQHF. CDR3 in DNA: TGTGCCAGCAGCGCGGACAGGGCCGGTCAGCCCCAGCATTTT.

J is TRBJ2-5 and V is TRBV7-9, with D perhaps matching TRBD2 (6 bases). This CDR3 is built from 14 residues. The V and J ends lost 2 bases and 0 bases respectively, with 7 bases between them. The V gene's germline CDR1 is SEHNR and CDR2 FQNEAQ (reference sequence). The chain's CDR3 is CASSLRGNQETQYF. Here the CDR3 DNA reads TGTGCCAGCAGCTTACGGGGGAACCAAGAGACCCAGTACTTC.

The rearrangement joins TRBV5-4 to TRBJ2-7, with 11 bases matching TRBD2. V shed 4 bases, J shed 3 bases, and the junction held 15 bases outside the gene matches. Per germline, CDR1 SGHNT and CDR2 YYREEE (reference sequence). The CDR3 has 18 amino acids. DNA for the CDR3: TGTGCCAGCAGCCCCGGTCCACTAGCGGGAGCAAACCGCTACGAGCAGTACTTC. It specifies CASSPGPLAGANRYEQYF.

J is TRBJ2-2 and V is TRBV24-1; a possible D gene is TRBD1 (5 bases). Germline V lookup: CDR1 KGHDR, CDR2 SFDVKD. This CDR3 comprises 14 residues. The V and J ends lost 8 bases and 5 bases respectively, with 14 bases between them. CDR3 in amino acids: CATTGPGRTGELFF. In nucleotides, the CDR3 is TGTGCCACCACTGGCCCAGGGCGGACCGGGGAGCTGTTTTTT.

The chain joins TRBV30 to TRBJ2-7; 7 bases agree with TRBD1. Losses at the gene ends were 0 bases for V and 6 bases for J; bases not matched to a gene: 11. The CDR3 totals 15 residues. Looked up from germline, CDR1 is GTSNPN and CDR2 is SVGIG (reference sequence). The DNA of the CDR3 is TGTGCCTGGAGTGTCTTTGGCAGGGGGATGGTCGAGCAGTACTTC. Its translation: CAWSVFGRGMVEQYF.

The count of this clone is one. The chain links TRBV7-2 to TRBJ1-2; TRBD1 might be the D (5 bases). With 5 bases removed from V and 2 bases from J, the gap between germline ends came to 12 bases. The CDR3 loop spans 14 amino acids. Germline CDR1 and CDR2: SGHTA and FQGNSA. DNA for the CDR3: TGTGCCAGCAGCCTTCTGGGGCCGAACTATGGCTACACCTTC. It translates to CASSLLGPNYGYTF.

The sample holds one count of this clone. This chain uses TRBV11-2 with TRBJ2-1, with 9 bases identical to TRBD2. CDR1 SGHAT and CDR2 FQNNGV come from the germline V gene. V gave up 5 bases and J gave up 13 bases; unmatched junction bases: 12. The length of the CDR3 is 14 residues. The chain's CDR3 is CASSPTTISGSQFF. The CDR3 coding sequence is TGTGCCAGCAGCCCTACCACCATTAGCGGGAGTCAGTTCTTC.

The chain employs TRBV18 and TRBJ2-5, with TRBD1 as a possible D gene (6 bases). With 2 bases removed from V and 5 bases from J, the gap between germline ends came to 18 bases. The CDR3 covers 16 residues. Germline CDR1 and CDR2: KGHSH and LQKENI. Written as DNA, the CDR3 is TGTGCCAGCTCACCAAATTTGGTGGGGGCAGGGGAGACCCAGTACTTC. This codes for CASSPNLVGAGETQYF.

This chain links TRBV24-1 with TRBJ2-3; 9 positions match TRBD1. Germline loops: CDR1 KGHDR, CDR2 SFDVKD. The CDR3 is 16 residues long. Germline trimming cut 4 bases from V and 3 bases from J; bases unmatched to any gene: 7. CDR3 sequence reads: CATSDPGTGRTDTQYF. The DNA of the CDR3 is TGTGCCACCAGTGACCCGGGGACAGGGCGGACAGATACGCAGTATTTT.

The chain employs TRBV7-2 and TRBJ2-3; TRBD2 aligns across 7 bases. V trimming: 2 bases; J trimming: 6 bases; junction bases outside the gene matches: 8. Germline assignment: CDR1 SGHTA and CDR2 FQGNSA. The CDR3 spans 15 residues. CDR3 sequence: CASSLRSGESDTQYF. The CDR3 DNA follows: TGTGCCAGCAGCTTAAGAAGCGGGGAATCTGATACGCAGTATTTT. Using reference TRBV7-2 and TRBJ2-3 for the parts outside the CDR3, the full variable domain is GAGVSQSPSNKVTEKGKDVELRCDPISGHTALYWYRQSLGQGLEFLIYFQGNSAPDKSGLPSDRFSAERTGGSVSTLTIQRTQQEDSAVYLCASSLRSGESDTQYFGPGTRLTVL.

This clone was seen more than once but under ten times. The chain has TRBV4-1 and TRBJ1-1, with D possibly matching TRBD1 (5 bases). The CDR3 extends over 16 amino acids. Trimming cost V 2 bases and J 1 base, with 14 bases left between them. Germline V gene sequence: CDR1 MGHRA, CDR2 YSYEKL. As DNA, the CDR3 is TGCGCCAGCAGCCAACCTACGTGGGGCTCGAACACTGAAGCTTTCTTT. Protein sequence: CASSQPTWGSNTEAFF.

The chain couples TRBV10-3 to TRBJ1-5; no definite D call. The CDR3 loop spans 13 amino acids. V was clipped by 10 bases and J by 5 bases, with 15 bases between them. Looked up from germline, CDR1 is ENHRY and CDR2 is SYGVKD. The CDR3 here is CATLSQFDQPQHF. The CDR3, as DNA: TGTGCCACCCTGAGTCAATTCGATCAGCCCCAGCATTTT.

Only a few counts were recorded for this clone. The V gene is TRBV27, the J gene TRBJ2-7, with TRBD2 identical over 15 bases. CDR1 is MNHEY and CDR2 is SMNVEV in the germline V gene (reference sequence). CDR3 length equals 14 residues. V gave up 7 bases and J gave up 6 bases; unmatched junction bases: 4. The CDR3 DNA reads as TGTGCCAGCAACTCGGGACTAGCGGGAGGCGAGCAGTACTTC. It translates to CASNSGLAGGEQYF.

The V gene is TRBV9, the J gene TRBJ1-5, with a tentative D call TRBD1 (6 bases). The V gene's germline CDR1 is SGDLS and CDR2 YYNGEE. Trimming removed 4 bases from V and 4 bases from J, with 9 bases in between. The CDR3 length is 13 residues. CDR3 sequence: CASSRTGNQPQHF. In nucleotides, the CDR3 is TGTGCCAGCAGCCGCACAGGGAATCAGCCCCAGCATTTT. Full variable domain (outside the CDR3, taken from reference TRBV9 and TRBJ1-5): DSGVTQTPKHLITATGQRVTLRCSPRSGDLSVYWYQQSLDQGLQFLIQYYNGEERAKGNILERFSAQQFPDLHSELNLSSLELGDSALYFCASSRTGNQPQHFGDGTRLSIL.

This clone was picked up one time. The CDR3 reads CASSQEWGVGNSGANVLTF. The CDR3 DNA reads as TGCGCCAGCAGCCAGGAGTGGGGAGTCGGGAACTCTGGGGCCAACGTCCTGACTTTC. V usage is TRBV4-3 and J usage is TRBJ2-6; perhaps TRBD2 as D (5 bases). The CDR3 is made up of 19 amino acids. The germline V gene has CDR1 LGHNA and CDR2 YSLEER. V was clipped by 3 bases and J by 0 bases, with 18 bases between them.